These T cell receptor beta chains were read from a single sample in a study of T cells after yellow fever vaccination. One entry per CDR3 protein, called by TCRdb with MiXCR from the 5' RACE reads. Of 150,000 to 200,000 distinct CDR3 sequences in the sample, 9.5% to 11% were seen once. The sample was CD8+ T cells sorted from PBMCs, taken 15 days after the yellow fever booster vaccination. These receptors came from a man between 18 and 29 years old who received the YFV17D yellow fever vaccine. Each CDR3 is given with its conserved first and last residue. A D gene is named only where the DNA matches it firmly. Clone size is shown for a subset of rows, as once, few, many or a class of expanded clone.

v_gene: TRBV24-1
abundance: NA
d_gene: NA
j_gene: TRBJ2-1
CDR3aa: CATSELGTDNEQFF
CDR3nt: TGTGCCACCAGTGAGCTAGGGACCGACAATGAGCAGTTCTTC

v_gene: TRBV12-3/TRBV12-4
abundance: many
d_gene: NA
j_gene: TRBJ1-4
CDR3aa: CASRFISGEKLFF
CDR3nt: TGTGCCAGCCGTTTTATATCGGGCGAAAAACTGTTTTTT

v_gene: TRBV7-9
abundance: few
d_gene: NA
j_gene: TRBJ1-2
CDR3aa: CASSPGIANYGYTF
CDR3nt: TGTGCCAGCAGCCCAGGGATAGCTAACTATGGCTACACCTTC

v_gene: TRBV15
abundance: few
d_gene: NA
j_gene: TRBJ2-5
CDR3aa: CATSTGGTQETQYF
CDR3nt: TGTGCCACCAGCACTGGGGGGACCCAAGAGACCCAGTACTTC

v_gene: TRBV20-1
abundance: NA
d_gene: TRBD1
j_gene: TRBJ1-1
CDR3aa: CSARDWGTGENTEAFF
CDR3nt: TGCAGTGCTAGAGATTGGGGGACAGGGGAGAACACTGAAGCTTTCTTT

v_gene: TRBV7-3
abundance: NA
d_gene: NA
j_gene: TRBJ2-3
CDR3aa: CASSFQAVADATDTQYF
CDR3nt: TGTGCCAGCAGCTTCCAGGCCGTAGCGGACGCTACAGATACGCAGTATTTT

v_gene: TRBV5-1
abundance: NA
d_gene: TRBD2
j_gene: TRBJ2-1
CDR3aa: CASSLVSGGNNEQFF
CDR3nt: TGCGCCAGCAGCTTGGTAAGCGGGGGAAACAATGAGCAGTTCTTC

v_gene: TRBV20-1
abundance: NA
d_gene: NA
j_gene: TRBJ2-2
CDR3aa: CGAHTGNTGELFF
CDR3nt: TGCGGTGCCCATACAGGGAACACCGGGGAGCTGTTTTTT

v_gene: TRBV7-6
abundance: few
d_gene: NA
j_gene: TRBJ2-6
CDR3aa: CASSAPGGIGANVLTF
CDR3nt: TGTGCCAGCAGCGCCCCTGGGGGGATCGGGGCCAACGTCCTGACTTTC

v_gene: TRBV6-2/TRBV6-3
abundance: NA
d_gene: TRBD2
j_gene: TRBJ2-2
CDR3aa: CASSYLAGSTGELFF
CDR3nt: TGTGCCAGCAGTTACCTAGCGGGGAGCACCGGGGAGCTGTTTTTT

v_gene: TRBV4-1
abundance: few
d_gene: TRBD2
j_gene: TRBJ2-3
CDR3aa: CASSPLGSGGPDTQYF
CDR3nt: TGCGCCAGCAGCCCCCTGGGTAGCGGGGGGCCGGATACGCAGTATTTT

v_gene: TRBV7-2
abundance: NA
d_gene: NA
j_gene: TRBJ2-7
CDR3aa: CASSLWGAGEQYF
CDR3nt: TGTGCCAGCAGCTTATGGGGGGCGGGCGAGCAGTACTTC

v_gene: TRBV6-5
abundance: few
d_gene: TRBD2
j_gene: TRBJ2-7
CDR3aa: CASSYGLAGDYEQYF
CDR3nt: TGTGCCAGCAGTTACGGACTAGCGGGGGACTACGAGCAGTACTTC

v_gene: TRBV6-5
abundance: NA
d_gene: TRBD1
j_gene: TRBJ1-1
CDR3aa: CASSPGTGGEAFF
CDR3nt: TGTGCCAGCAGTCCCGGGACAGGGGGCGAAGCTTTCTTT

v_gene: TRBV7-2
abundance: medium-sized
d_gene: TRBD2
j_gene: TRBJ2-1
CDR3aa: CASSFGLAGGNEQFF
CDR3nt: TGTGCCAGCAGTTTCGGACTAGCGGGTGGGAATGAGCAGTTCTTC

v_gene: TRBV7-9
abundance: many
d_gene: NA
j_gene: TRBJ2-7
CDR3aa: CASSRFGTAYEQYF
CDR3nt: TGTGCCAGCAGCCGGTTCGGGACGGCCTACGAGCAGTACTTC

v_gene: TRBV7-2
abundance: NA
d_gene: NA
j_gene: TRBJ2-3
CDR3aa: CASSLSPLGTDTQYF
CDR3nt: TGTGCCAGCAGCTTATCCCCCCTAGGGACAGATACGCAGTATTTT

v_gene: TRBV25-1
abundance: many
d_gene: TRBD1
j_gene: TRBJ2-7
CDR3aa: CASSEWGQGLSYEQYF
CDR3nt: TGTGCCAGCAGTGAATGGGGACAGGGGTTGTCCTACGAGCAGTACTTC

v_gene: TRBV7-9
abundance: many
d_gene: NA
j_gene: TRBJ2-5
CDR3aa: CASSPLETQYF
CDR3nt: TGTGCCAGCAGCCCCCTGGAGACCCAGTACTTC

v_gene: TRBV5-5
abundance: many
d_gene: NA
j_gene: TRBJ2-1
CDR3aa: CASTATGTIYNEQFF
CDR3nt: TGTGCCAGCACGGCCACCGGGACAATATACAATGAGCAGTTCTTC

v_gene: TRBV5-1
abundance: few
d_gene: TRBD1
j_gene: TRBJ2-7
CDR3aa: CASSLDYRGYEQYF
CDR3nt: TGCGCCAGCAGCTTGGATTACAGGGGCTACGAGCAGTACTTC

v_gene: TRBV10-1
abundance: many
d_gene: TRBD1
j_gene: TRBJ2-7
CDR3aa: CASSGQGFNEQYF
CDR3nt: TGCGCCAGCAGTGGACAGGGGTTTAACGAGCAGTACTTC

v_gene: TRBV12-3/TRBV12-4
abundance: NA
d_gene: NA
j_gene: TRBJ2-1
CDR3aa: CASSLSRTYNEQFF
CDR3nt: TGTGCCAGCAGTTTAAGCAGGACCTACAATGAGCAGTTCTTC

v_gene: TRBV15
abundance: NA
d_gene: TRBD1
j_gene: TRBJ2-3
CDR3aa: CATERQGEGTDTQYF
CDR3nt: TGTGCCACAGAACGACAGGGGGAGGGCACAGATACGCAGTATTTT

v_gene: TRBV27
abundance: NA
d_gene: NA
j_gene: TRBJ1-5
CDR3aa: CASSGEQGSNQPQHF
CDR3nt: TGTGCCAGCAGTGGCGAACAGGGTTCCAATCAGCCCCAGCATTTT

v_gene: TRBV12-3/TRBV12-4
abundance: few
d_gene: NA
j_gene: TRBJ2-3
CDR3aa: CATTRGSTDTQYF
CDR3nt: TGTGCCACCACCCGGGGTAGCACAGATACGCAGTATTTT

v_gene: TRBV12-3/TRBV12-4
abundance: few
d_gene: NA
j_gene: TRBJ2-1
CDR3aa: CASSQGIDEQFF
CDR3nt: TGTGCCAGCAGTCAGGGTATCGATGAGCAGTTCTTC

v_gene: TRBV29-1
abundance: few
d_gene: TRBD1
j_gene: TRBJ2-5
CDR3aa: CSHVTGGIQYF
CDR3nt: TGCAGTCACGTAACAGGGGGCATCCAGTACTTC